One sample yielded the 4 T cell receptor beta chains listed below, sequenced in a study of T cells in tuberculosis (dated by TCRdb to the late 2010s). Library generation was performed with the immunoSEQ multiplex PCR assay. TCRdb's version of the immuneACCESS table is confined to in-frame rearrangements and falls short of the full clone set. An unresolved V gene accounts for under half of the shortfall where checked; the remainder is of unknown origin. The sample includes 20,000 to 25,000 clones, with less than 98% observed a single time. The ten largest clones add up to 5% to 7.5% of the sample. Sequenced sample: PBMCs. The receptors derive from a donor aged 10 to 29 with latent tuberculosis or without tuberculosis infection.

The rearrangement links TRBV5-8 to TRBJ2-3, with 15 bases lining up with TRBD2. CDR1 SGHTS and CDR2 YDEGEE come from the germline V gene. The CDR3 has 15 residues. Unmatched junction bases numbered 6, after V lost 5 bases and J lost 8 bases. DNA for the CDR3: TGTGCCAGCAGTGTGGGACTAGCGGGAGGTGGTACGCAGTATTTT. This translates into CASSVGLAGGGTQYF.

The V call is TRBV4-1, the J call TRBJ1-2; D is uncertain. The CDR3 contains 16 residues. V gave up 4 bases and J gave up 10 bases, with 25 bases separating them. Per the germline V gene, CDR1 is MGHRA and CDR2 is YSYEKL. The CDR3 DNA reads as TGCGCCAGCAGCCGGTCGGGTCTGCGCGGAGCTATTCCCTACACCTTC. Translating it yields CASSRSGLRGAIPYTF.

This chain uses TRBV19 with TRBJ1-6; a weak D match, TRBD1 (6 bases). Germline CDR1 is LNHDA and CDR2 is SQIVND (reference sequence). The CDR3 runs to 14 residues. With 3 bases removed from V and 6 bases from J, the gap between germline ends came to 9 bases. CDR3 sequence (DNA): TGTGCCAGTAGTATTTCACAGGGTAATTCACCCCTCCACTTT. The encoded protein is CASSISQGNSPLHF.

The CDR3 sequence: CAWTNPPRGDHGYTF. The CDR3 DNA reads as TGTGCCTGGACCAATCCCCCCCGGGGGGACCATGGCTACACCTTC. The chain employs TRBV30 and TRBJ1-2, with D possibly matching TRBD1 (5 bases). V lost 4 bases, J lost 6 bases, and 21 bases lay in between. Germline CDR1 is GTSNPN and CDR2 is SVGIG (reference sequence). The length of the CDR3 is 15 residues.